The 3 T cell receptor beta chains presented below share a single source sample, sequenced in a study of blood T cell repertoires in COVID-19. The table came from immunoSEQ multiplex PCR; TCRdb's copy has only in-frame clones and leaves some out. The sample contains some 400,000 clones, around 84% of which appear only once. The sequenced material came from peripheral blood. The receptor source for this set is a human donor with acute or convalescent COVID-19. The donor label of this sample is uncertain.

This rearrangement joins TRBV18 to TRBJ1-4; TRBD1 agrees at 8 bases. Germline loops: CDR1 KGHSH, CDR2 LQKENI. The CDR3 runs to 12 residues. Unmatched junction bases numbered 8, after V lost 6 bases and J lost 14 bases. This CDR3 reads CASSLGQGSLFF. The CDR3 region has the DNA TGTGCCAGCTCCCTAGGACAGGGTTCGCTGTTTTTT.

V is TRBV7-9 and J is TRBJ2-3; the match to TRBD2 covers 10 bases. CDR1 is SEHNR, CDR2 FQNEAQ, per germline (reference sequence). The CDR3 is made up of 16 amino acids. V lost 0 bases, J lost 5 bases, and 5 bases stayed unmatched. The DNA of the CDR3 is TGTGCCAGCAGCTTAGCTCTAGCGGGAGCGCAAGATACGCAGTATTTT. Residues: CASSLALAGAQDTQYF.

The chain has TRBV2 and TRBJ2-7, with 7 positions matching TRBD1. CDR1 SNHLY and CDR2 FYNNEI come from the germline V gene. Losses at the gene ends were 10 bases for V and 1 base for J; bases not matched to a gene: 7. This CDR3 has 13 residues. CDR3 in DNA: TGTGCCACTCGGGACAGAGCTTCCTACGAGCAGTACTTC. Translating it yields CATRDRASYEQYF.